A single sample is the source of the 15 T cell receptor beta chains below, sequenced in a study of blood T cell repertoires in COVID-19. Using immunoSEQ multiplex PCR, the repertoire was profiled, and TCRdb retains in-frame clones only, with some absent. Here the sample spans some 270,000 clones, roughly 89% being singletons. Sequencing was done on a sample of peripheral blood. The receptors come from a woman in her forties who had recovered from COVID-19.

The rearrangement joins TRBV4-3 to TRBJ1-2, with 7 bases fitting TRBD1. Trimming removed 1 base from V and 2 bases from J; junction bases left unmatched: 4. Per the germline V gene, CDR1 is LGHNA and CDR2 is YSLEER. The CDR3 consists of 15 residues. The CDR3, as DNA: TGCGCCAGCAGCCAAGGGGACAGACAAAACTATGGCTACACCTTC. Its translation: CASSQGDRQNYGYTF.

The V call is TRBV6-5, the J call TRBJ2-7, with TRBD2 matching over 7 bases. This CDR3 is 12 amino acids long. The ends lost 5 bases at V and 5 bases at J; junction bases unmatched: 3. Germline V gene data show CDR1 as MNHEY and CDR2 as SVGAGI. CDR3 coding DNA: TGTGCCAGCAGTCAAAGCGGGAACGAGCAGTACTTC. Translation gives CASSQSGNEQYF.

As for this clone: At one end the junction does not follow the germline gene, possibly because of a read error. The chain employs TRBV28 and TRBJ1-2; 8 positions match TRBD1. Germline V gene lookup returns CDR1 MDHEN and CDR2 SYDVKM. The CDR3 totals 11 residues. CDR3 sequence: CASRDGQGSPF. The CDR3 region has the DNA TGTGCCAGCAGGGACGGACAGGGCAGCCCCTTC.

This clone was counted once. The chain has TRBV3-1 (or the pseudogene TRBV3-2) and TRBJ2-4, with a weak D call TRBD2 (5 bases). Trimming removed 3 bases from V and 11 bases from J, with 14 bases in between. Germline values: CDR1 LGHDT, CDR2 YNNKEL (reference sequence). The CDR3 contains 13 residues. The CDR3 reads CASSQEDGRFQYF. For the CDR3, the DNA is TGTGCCAGCAGCCAGGAGGACGGCCGGTTTCAGTACTTC.

The chain recombines TRBV20-1 with TRBJ2-1; D ambiguous. This CDR3 region has 11 residues. V shed 0 bases and J shed 7 bases, with 4 bases lying between them. The germline gives CDR1 DFQATT, CDR2 SNEGSKA (reference sequence). For the CDR3, the DNA is TGCAGTGCTAGAGATCTTAATGAGCAGTTCTTC. This translates into CSARDLNEQFF.

The chain combines TRBV7-9 with TRBJ2-2; D possibly corresponds to TRBD1 (5 bases). The V end lost 5 bases, the J end lost 1 base, and 14 bases lay between the germline ends. This CDR3 contains 16 residues. The V gene's germline CDR1 is SEHNR and CDR2 FQNEAQ (reference sequence). The CDR3: CASSLGRVENTGELFF. The DNA of the CDR3 is TGTGCCAGCAGCCTCGGCAGGGTGGAGAACACCGGGGAGCTGTTTTTT. The full variable domain, with the rest looked up from reference TRBV7-9 and TRBJ2-2, is DTGVSQNPRHKITKRGQNVTFRCDPISEHNRLYWYRQTLGQGPEFLTYFQNEAQLEKSRLLSDRFSAERPKGSFSTLEIQRTEQGDSAMYLCASSLGRVENTGELFFGEGSRLTVL.

V gene TRBV18 combines with J gene TRBJ1-2, with no clear D. V dropped 3 bases and J dropped 3 bases, with 11 bases sitting between them. Germline V gives CDR1 KGHSH, CDR2 LQKENI. This CDR3 comprises 14 residues. This CDR3 reads CASSPLYRDYGYTF. CDR3 in DNA: TGTGCCAGCTCACCTCTTTACAGAGACTATGGCTACACCTTC.

The rearrangement joins TRBV19 to TRBJ1-1, with no clear D. CDR1 is LNHDA and CDR2 is SQIVND in the germline V gene (reference sequence). This CDR3 spans 13 amino acids. The V end lost 7 bases, the J end lost 1 base, and 10 bases lay between the germline ends. CDR3 protein: CASKAGPNTEAFF. The DNA for the CDR3 is TGTGCCAGTAAAGCAGGCCCGAACACTGAAGCTTTCTTT.

The rearrangement uses TRBV20-1 and TRBJ1-1, with TRBD1 identical over 8 bases. This CDR3 contains 11 residues. Trimming took 4 bases from V and 9 from J; bases not matched to a gene: 4. Germline CDR1 DFQATT, CDR2 SNEGSKA (reference sequence). The CDR3 protein is CSAIRTGQAFF. The CDR3 DNA is TGCAGTGCTATTAGGACAGGGCAAGCTTTCTTT.

The chain recombines TRBV19 with TRBJ2-3; 8 bases are shared with TRBD2. The CDR3 has 17 residues. The V segment lost 1 base and the J segment 6 bases; nucleotides outside the gene matches: 12. CDR1 and CDR2 from the germline V gene are LNHDA and SQIVND (reference sequence). The CDR3 here is CASSIVPGTSTWDTQYF. The CDR3 coding sequence is TGTGCCAGTAGTATAGTCCCGGGGACTAGTACTTGGGATACGCAGTATTTT.

The chain links TRBV7-2 to TRBJ2-5; 10 bases agree with TRBD2. The CDR3 runs 15 residues. V lost 3 bases and J lost 4; bases outside the gene matches: 5. From germline, CDR1 is SGHTA and CDR2 FQGNSA. The CDR3 region is CASSFTSGIRETQYF. The CDR3 DNA reads TGTGCCAGCAGCTTTACTAGCGGGATAAGAGAGACCCAGTACTTC. The full variable domain, completed using reference TRBV7-2 and TRBJ2-5, is GAGVSQSPSNKVTEKGKDVELRCDPISGHTALYWYRQSLGQGLEFLIYFQGNSAPDKSGLPSDRFSAERTGGSVSTLTIQRTQQEDSAVYLCASSFTSGIRETQYFGPGTRLLVL.

The gene calls are TRBV12-5 and TRBJ2-2; 10 bases map to TRBD1. Germline CDR1 and CDR2: LGHNT and FRNRAP. The CDR3 sequence is 17 residues long. The J segment lost 6 bases and the V segment lost 1 base, leaving 8 bases of the junction unmatched. As DNA, the CDR3 is TGTGCTAGTGGTTTGGGCCGGGACAGGGGAAGGTCCGGGGAGCTGTTTTTT. Amino acids: CASGLGRDRGRSGELFF. Full variable domain (missing parts from reference TRBV12-5 and TRBJ2-2): DARVTQTPRHKVTEMGQEVTMRCQPILGHNTVFWYRQTMMQGLELLAYFRNRAPLDDSGMPKDRFSAEMPDATLATLKIQPSEPRDSAVYFCASGLGRDRGRSGELFFGEGSRLTVL.

The chain recombines TRBV3-1 (or the pseudogene TRBV3-2) with TRBJ1-2, with D hard to call. Germline V gives CDR1 LGHDT, CDR2 YNNKEL (reference sequence). CDR3 length: 12 amino acids. V lost 1 base and J lost 8, with 8 bases in between. CDR3 DNA: TGTGCCAGCAGCCAAGGGGAGAGAGGCTACACCTTC. Protein sequence: CASSQGERGYTF.

The rearrangement uses TRBV6-5 and TRBJ2-7; D gene unclear. Germline loops: CDR1 MNHEY, CDR2 SVGAGI. With 2 bases removed from V and 6 bases from J, the gap between germline ends came to 11 bases. The CDR3 consists of 13 residues. The CDR3 bases are TGTGCCAGCAGTTACCCCGATACACGCGAGCAGTACTTC. It yields the protein CASSYPDTREQYF.

This chain connects TRBV10-1 to TRBJ2-7; maybe TRBD2 (5 bases). Looked up from germline, CDR1 is WNHNN and CDR2 is SYGVQD (reference sequence). V lost 3 bases, J lost 2 bases, and 11 bases lay in between. The CDR3 extends over 14 amino acids. This chain's CDR3 is CASSEGSSTYEQYF. The CDR3 DNA is TGCGCCAGCAGTGAAGGGAGTTCCACCTACGAGCAGTACTTC.